This T cell receptor (beta chain) stems from a study of shared clonotypes between healthy human individuals. Study in general: Per donor, CD8 memory used one plate, CD8 naive used two, CD4 memory used three and CD4 naive used three. Study outcomes and limitations: Naive subsets usually exceeded memory subsets in estimated richness.

Per the germline V gene, CDR1 is LNHDA and CDR2 is SQIVND (reference sequence). V was trimmed by 0 bases and J by 5 bases, leaving 11 bases between them. The CDR3 totals 14 residues. About this clone itself: What it binds is not known.

CD45RO-negative, CCR7-selected cells formed the naive CD8 fraction, which excluded terminally differentiated effector memory CD45RA+ cells. For sorted subsets, 150 to 200 ng DNA per replicate equaled some 27,000 T cell genomes. TCRdb keeps only in-frame clones here, not all; method: immunoSEQ multiplex PCR. Counted here are around 600,000 clones, about 95% occurring once; the ten biggest clones make up approximately 0.12%. The sample consisted of naive CD8+ T cells sorted from blood. The chain employs TRBV19 and TRBJ2-7; perhaps TRBD1 as D (5 bases). This TCR derives from a woman aged 25 to 45 in good health. The CDR3 sequence is CASSIDHRRNEQYF. The CDR3 DNA reads TGTGCCAGTAGTATAGATCACAGGCGGAACGAGCAGTACTTC.